The 30 T cell receptor beta chains below come from one sample, sequenced in a study of blood T cell repertoires in COVID-19. Assay used: immunoSEQ multiplex PCR; TCRdb lists only in-frame clones, some missing. The sample yields approximately 94,000 clones, more than 70% seen once. Sequencing was performed on peripheral blood. All receptors come from an elderly woman with active COVID-19.

This clone was counted a single time. This chain connects TRBV7-8 to TRBJ2-7; 8 bases are a match to TRBD1. The V segment lost 4 bases and the J segment 5 bases; nucleotides outside the gene matches: 10. The germline CDR1 and CDR2 sequences are SGHVS and FQNEAQ. This CDR3 has 15 amino acids. The CDR3 bases are TGTGCCAGCAGCTCCCGGACAGGGTTACTCGACGAGCAGTACTTC. It yields the protein CASSSRTGLLDEQYF.

This clone appeared a single time. The V and J genes are TRBV5-4 and TRBJ2-5; 8 bases fit TRBD1. V dropped 4 bases and J dropped 4; count of bases not matched to a gene: 6. The CDR3 is 14 residues long. Germline assignment: CDR1 SGHNT and CDR2 YYREEE (reference sequence). The CDR3 protein is CASSVAGGGETQYF. The CDR3 DNA follows: TGTGCCAGCAGCGTGGCAGGGGGCGGAGAGACCCAGTACTTC.

The rearrangement joins TRBV18 to TRBJ2-3; TRBD2 matches 8 bases. CDR3 length equals 15 residues. The germline V gene has CDR1 KGHSH and CDR2 LQKENI. Trimming cost V 2 bases and J 4 bases; bases outside gene matches: 5. CDR3 loop: CASSPGTSFADTQYF. DNA of the CDR3: TGTGCCAGCTCACCAGGGACTAGTTTCGCAGATACGCAGTATTTT.

The J gene is TRBJ2-1, the V gene TRBV4-3, with D possibly matching TRBD2 (6 bases). Germline CDR1 LGHNA, CDR2 YSLEER. The CDR3 totals 17 residues. V was clipped by 2 bases and J by 2 bases, with 16 bases between them. Written as DNA, the CDR3 is TGCGCCAGCAGCCAATACTACGGGAGCCAAACCTACAATGAGCAGTTCTTC. Translation: CASSQYYGSQTYNEQFF.

The chain carries TRBV5-1 and TRBJ1-2, with TRBD1 matching 10 bases. Germline loops: CDR1 SGHRS, CDR2 YFSETQ. The CDR3 runs to 14 residues. V was clipped by 4 bases and J by 4 bases; unmatched bases: 4. CDR3 loop: CASSGDRGLYGYTF. The CDR3 DNA reads as TGCGCCAGCAGCGGGGACAGGGGTCTCTATGGCTACACCTTC. Based on the CDR3 plus reference TRBV5-1 and TRBJ1-2, the full variable domain is KAGVTQTPRYLIKTRGQQVTLSCSPISGHRSVSWYQQTPGQGLQFLFEYFSETQRNKGNFPGRFSGRQFSNSRSEMNVSTLELGDSALYLCASSGDRGLYGYTFGSGTRLTVV.

The chain uses TRBV13 and TRBJ2-1; 10 bases line up with TRBD2. V shed 0 bases and J 8 bases; nucleotides not matched to a gene: 7. CDR1 is PRHDT, CDR2 FYEKMQ, per germline (reference sequence). This CDR3 spans 16 amino acids. The DNA for the CDR3 is TGTGCCAGCAGCTTAGGCCTAGCGGGAGTGGTGGATGAGCAGTTCTTC. This encodes CASSLGLAGVVDEQFF.

This chain uses TRBV10-3 with TRBJ2-7; 7 bases align to TRBD1. The length of the CDR3 is 15 residues. Germline V gene sequence: CDR1 ENHRY, CDR2 SYGVKD. V lost 5 bases, J lost 2 bases, and 9 bases stayed unmatched. The CDR3 bases are TGTGCCATCAGTCCCCCCCCGGGACAGACCTACGAGCAGTACTTC. Residues: CAISPPPGQTYEQYF.

Points on this clone: One end of the junction fails to match germline, which may point to a read error. The V call is TRBV18, the J call TRBJ2-1, with D possibly matching TRBD1 (6 bases). Germline-derived CDR1 and CDR2 are KGHSH and LQKENI. The CDR3 loop spans 15 amino acids. The CDR3 reads CASPPGASSYNEQFF. CDR3 nucleotide sequence: TGTGCCAGCCCACCAGGGGCCAGCTCCTACAATGAGCAGTTCTTC. Full variable domain (outside the CDR3, taken from reference TRBV18 and TRBJ2-1): NAGVMQNPRHLVRRRGQEARLRCSPMKGHSHVYWYRQLPEEGLKFMVYLQKENIIDESGMPKERFSAEFPKEGPSILRIQQVVRGDSAAYFCASPPGASSYNEQFFGPGTRLTVL.

The chain joins TRBV7-8 to TRBJ1-2, with TRBD1 identical over 10 bases. The CDR3 sequence is 16 residues long. Germline values: CDR1 SGHVS, CDR2 FQNEAQ. V dropped 0 bases and J dropped 4; count of bases not matched to a gene: 5. CDR3: CASSLAPRTGGYGYTF. CDR3 nucleotides: TGTGCCAGCAGCTTAGCCCCCAGGACAGGGGGCTATGGCTACACCTTC.

The chain uses TRBV29-1 and TRBJ2-1; TRBD1 matches 9 bases. The CDR3 runs 16 residues. Germline CDR1 reads SQVTM; CDR2 reads ANQGSEA. Trimming at V came to 3 bases and at J to 2 bases, leaving 8 bases not matched to a gene. The CDR3: CSVERTGERAYNEQFF. The CDR3 coding sequence is TGCAGCGTTGAGAGGACAGGGGAGAGGGCCTACAATGAGCAGTTCTTC.

This chain joins TRBV9 and TRBJ2-3, with D possibly TRBD1 on 6 matching bases. Germline values: CDR1 SGDLS, CDR2 YYNGEE. This CDR3 is 15 amino acids long. V gave up 3 bases and J gave up 6 bases, with 17 bases separating them. CDR3 amino acids: CASSATGKEFDTQYF. The CDR3 DNA reads TGTGCCAGCAGCGCCACAGGGAAAGAATTCGATACGCAGTATTTT.

The chain joins TRBV7-6 to TRBJ1-3, with D maybe TRBD1 (5 bases). Germline V gene sequence: CDR1 SGHVS, CDR2 FNYEAQ. Deletions cut 1 base from V and 3 bases from J, with 7 bases between. This CDR3 is 14 amino acids long. CDR3 region: CASSLGQGGNTIYF. The CDR3 DNA sequence: TGTGCCAGCAGCTTAGGCCAGGGTGGAAACACCATATATTTT.

The V gene is TRBV2, the J gene TRBJ1-3; unclear D gene. V shed 4 bases and J shed 0 bases, with 10 bases lying between them. Per the germline V gene, CDR1 is SNHLY and CDR2 is FYNNEI. The CDR3 totals 15 residues. CDR3 sequence reads: CASSVAENSGNTIYF. The CDR3 DNA reads as TGTGCCAGCAGTGTTGCGGAAAACTCTGGAAACACCATATATTTT.

The V and J genes are TRBV6-5 and TRBJ2-7, with D maybe TRBD1 (6 bases). The CDR3 has 14 amino acids. V lost 6 bases and J 4 bases, leaving 16 bases between the germline ends. Per germline, CDR1 MNHEY and CDR2 SVGAGI. The CDR3 region has the DNA TGTGCCAGCAGCTCAGCGGCAGGGGTGTACGAGCAGTACTTC. Protein sequence: CASSSAAGVYEQYF.

The chain uses TRBV7-2 and TRBJ2-3; 14 bases agree with TRBD2. Germline CDR1 and CDR2: SGHTA and FQGNSA. This CDR3 region has 17 residues. The J segment lost 1 base and the V segment lost 4 bases, leaving 4 bases of the junction unmatched. The CDR3 here is CASSSGTSGSGTDTQYF. The CDR3 bases are TGTGCCAGCAGCTCAGGGACTAGCGGGAGTGGCACAGATACGCAGTATTTT.

V and J are TRBV30 and TRBJ2-1; D gene ambiguous. The germline gives CDR1 GTSNPN, CDR2 SVGIG (reference sequence). This CDR3 is built from 16 residues. Between the trimmed V and J ends, which lost 0 bases and 0 bases, there was a span of 12 bases. The chain's CDR3 is CAWSVQRMSSYNEQFF. The DNA of the CDR3 is TGTGCCTGGAGTGTCCAACGCATGAGCTCCTACAATGAGCAGTTCTTC.

This sequence joins TRBV6-6 and TRBJ2-1; D is ambiguous. CDR1 and CDR2 (germline): MNHNY, SVGAGI (reference sequence). CDR3 length equals 11 residues. V was shortened by 5 bases and J by 9 bases, with 8 bases between the two germline ends. CDR3 in DNA: TGTGCCAGCAGTCCACTCCTTGAGCAGTTCTTC. Amino acid sequence: CASSPLLEQFF.

The chain carries TRBV28 and TRBJ1-5; 8 bases agree with TRBD1. The CDR3 consists of 14 residues. CDR1 MDHEN and CDR2 SYDVKM come from the germline V gene. V lost 5 bases to trimming and J lost 6 bases; unmatched junction nucleotides: 6. In DNA, the CDR3 is TGTGCCAGCAGTGAAGACAGGGGCGGTCAGCCCCAGCATTTT. Translated, it gives CASSEDRGGQPQHF.

The chain is built from TRBV28 and TRBJ1-5; TRBD1 aligns across 7 bases. The germline gives CDR1 MDHEN, CDR2 SYDVKM. This CDR3 is built from 14 residues. V lost 6 bases and J lost 3; bases outside the gene matches: 5. The DNA for the CDR3 is TGTGCCAGCAGCCCGGGACAGTTCAATCAGCCCCAGCATTTT. The encoded protein is CASSPGQFNQPQHF.

This clone was found once. J is TRBJ2-3 and V is TRBV19, with D uncertain. V was pared by 3 bases and J by 3 bases, with 13 bases between. The CDR3 covers 15 residues. Germline V gene sequence: CDR1 LNHDA, CDR2 SQIVND (reference sequence). This chain's CDR3 is CASSMRIESTDTQYF. The CDR3 DNA reads as TGTGCCAGTAGTATGAGGATCGAGTCGACAGATACGCAGTATTTT.

The V call is TRBV7-2, the J call TRBJ1-4; perhaps TRBD1 as D (6 bases). The CDR3 runs to 16 residues. With 5 bases removed from V and 1 base from J, the gap between germline ends came to 14 bases. Germline V gene sequence: CDR1 SGHTA, CDR2 FQGNSA. This CDR3 reads CASSAQGGITNEKLFF. The CDR3 region has the DNA TGTGCCAGCAGCGCACAGGGCGGAATAACTAATGAAAAACTGTTTTTT.

The chain has TRBV18 and TRBJ2-5; the match to TRBD2 covers 7 bases. Per germline, CDR1 KGHSH and CDR2 LQKENI. Germline trimming cut 3 bases from V and 3 bases from J; bases unmatched to any gene: 13. The CDR3 length is 17 residues. The CDR3 nucleotides are TGTGCCAGCTCACCGTTAGGGCCTAGCGGAGGGAAAGAGACCCAGTACTTC. Translated, it gives CASSPLGPSGGKETQYF.

V is TRBV6-5 and J is TRBJ2-5; TRBD1 is a possible D gene (5 bases). This CDR3 has 13 residues. Trimming cost V 2 bases and J 2 bases, with 6 bases left between them. Per germline, CDR1 MNHEY and CDR2 SVGAGI. This CDR3 is CASSYPGQETQYF. CDR3 DNA sequence: TGTGCCAGCAGTTACCCAGGGCAAGAGACCCAGTACTTC.

This clone turned up a few times. CDR3 bases: TGCGCCAGCAGCACCGACGGGGTGAACACTGAAGCTTTCTTT. It translates to CASSTDGVNTEAFF. The V call is TRBV5-1, the J call TRBJ1-1; no clear D gene. Germline lookup yields CDR1 SGHRS and CDR2 YFSETQ. V dropped 4 bases and J dropped 0 bases, with 10 bases sitting between them. CDR3 size: 14 residues.

The chain combines TRBV30 with TRBJ2-7; 10 bases agree with TRBD1. Germline trimming cut 3 bases from V and 5 bases from J; bases unmatched to any gene: 7. From germline, CDR1 is GTSNPN and CDR2 SVGIG (reference sequence). The CDR3 is made up of 14 amino acids. The CDR3: CAWSRDRGEHEQYF. The CDR3 DNA reads as TGTGCCTGGAGCCGGGACAGGGGCGAACACGAGCAGTACTTC.

The J gene is TRBJ2-3, the V gene TRBV7-9; TRBD1 matches 12 bases. J was trimmed by 6 bases and V by 3 bases; bases with no gene match: 4. The CDR3 extends over 15 amino acids. Per the germline V gene, CDR1 is SEHNR and CDR2 is FQNEAQ (reference sequence). CDR3 in amino acids: CASSFWDRGHDTQYF. In DNA, the CDR3 is TGTGCCAGCAGCTTTTGGGACAGGGGGCATGATACGCAGTATTTT.

This rearrangement joins TRBV30 to TRBJ2-3; TRBD2 agrees at 13 bases. The ends lost 5 bases at V and 8 bases at J; junction bases unmatched: 7. Per the germline V gene, CDR1 is GTSNPN and CDR2 is SVGIG (reference sequence). The CDR3 length is 14 residues. The CDR3 spells CAWATSGRQGTQYF. CDR3 coding DNA: TGTGCCTGGGCGACTAGCGGGAGGCAGGGTACGCAGTATTTT.

This chain joins TRBV2 and TRBJ1-4; 7 nucleotides match TRBD1. Germline lookup yields CDR1 SNHLY and CDR2 FYNNEI. V lost 6 bases, J lost 3 bases, and 7 bases stayed unmatched. The CDR3 sequence is 15 residues long. The CDR3 DNA follows: TGTGCCAGCAGAGCTGACAGGGTTGCTAATGAAAAACTGTTTTTT. Amino acids: CASRADRVANEKLFF.

The sample holds one count of this clone. CDR3 nucleotide sequence: TGCAGTGCTAGAGTGGCGGCCGAGCAGTACTTC. Its protein is CSARVAAEQYF. The chain has TRBV20-1 and TRBJ2-7; D is unclear. From germline, CDR1 is DFQATT and CDR2 SNEGSKA (reference sequence). V lost 1 base and J 6 bases, leaving 7 bases between the germline ends. CDR3 length: 11 amino acids.

The genes are TRBV18 and TRBJ2-7; 9 nucleotides align to TRBD1. CDR3 size: 14 residues. Germline V CDR1 and CDR2: KGHSH, LQKENI. V shed 3 bases and J 4 bases; nucleotides not matched to a gene: 4. CDR3 loop: CASSPPGQGYEQYF. CDR3 DNA sequence: TGTGCCAGCTCACCCCCGGGACAGGGTTACGAGCAGTACTTC.